The present TCR beta chain was sequenced within a study of cytomegalovirus exposure and HLA in healthy donors. The primer mix had 60 Vbeta and 13 Jbeta primers. Measured with immunoSEQ multiplex PCR; TCRdb has only the in-frame clones, and not every one. The top ten clones hold approximately 10% of a sample with approximately 100,000 clones, roughly three quarters of them seen once. The CDR3 consists of 15 residues. Losses at the gene ends were 5 bases for V and 2 bases for J; bases not matched to a gene: 2. The germline gives CDR1 SGHVS, CDR2 FNYEAQ. The V gene is TRBV7-6, the J gene TRBJ2-1; TRBD2 matches 11 bases. Sample: PBMCs. The receptor comes from a woman between 18 and 29 years old in good health and CMV-seropositive. The CDR3 region has the DNA TGTGCCAGCAGCACGACTAGCGGGACCTACAATGAGCAGTTCTTC. It specifies CASSTTSGTYNEQFF.